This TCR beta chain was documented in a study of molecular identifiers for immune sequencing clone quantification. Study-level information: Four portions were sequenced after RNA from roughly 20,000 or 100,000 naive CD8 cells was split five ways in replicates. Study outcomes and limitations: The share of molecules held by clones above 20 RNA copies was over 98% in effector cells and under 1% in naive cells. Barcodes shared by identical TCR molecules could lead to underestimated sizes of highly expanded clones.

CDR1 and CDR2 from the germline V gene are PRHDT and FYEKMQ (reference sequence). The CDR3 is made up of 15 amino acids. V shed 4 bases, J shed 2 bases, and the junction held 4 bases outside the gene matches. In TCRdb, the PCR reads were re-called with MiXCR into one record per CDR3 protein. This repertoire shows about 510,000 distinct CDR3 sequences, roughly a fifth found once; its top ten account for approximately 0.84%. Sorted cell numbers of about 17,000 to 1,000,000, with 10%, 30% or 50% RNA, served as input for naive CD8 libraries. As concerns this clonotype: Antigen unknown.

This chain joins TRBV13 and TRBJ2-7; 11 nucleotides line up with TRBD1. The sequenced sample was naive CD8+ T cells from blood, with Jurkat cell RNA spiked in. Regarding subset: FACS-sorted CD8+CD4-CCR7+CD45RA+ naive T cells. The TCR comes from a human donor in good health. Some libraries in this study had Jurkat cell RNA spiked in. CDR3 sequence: CASSWPGQGAYEQYF. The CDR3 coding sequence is TGTGCCAGCAGCTGGCCGGGACAGGGGGCCTACGAGCAGTACTTC.